What follows are 14 T cell receptor beta chains derived from one specimen sequenced in a study of T-cell reconstitution after alpha-beta-depleted transplantation in children. Unique molecular identifiers were incorporated during preparation of the TCRbeta library. TCRdb reprocessed the PCR reads with MiXCR, giving one entry per CDR3 protein. The table shows about 870,000 distinct CDR3 sequences, with around 15% occurring only once. Sample: PBMCs, mostly from graft donor cells, taken 360 days after TCRalphabeta/CD19-depleted stem cell transplant. The source of these receptors is a male patient aged 10 to 17 who had a stem cell transplant for acute lymphoblastic leukemia, so the T cells may come from the graft donor.

The chain joins TRBV5-6 to TRBJ1-2; tentative D call: TRBD1 (5 bases). CDR3 length equals 17 residues. V was clipped by 4 bases and J by 0 bases, with 19 bases between them. The germline V gene encodes CDR1 SGHDT and CDR2 YYEEEE. In DNA form, the CDR3 reads TGTGCCAGCAGCCACAATTGGGACGCCCCATCTAACTATGGCTACACCTTC. It encodes CASSHNWDAPSNYGYTF.

The sample holds a few counts of this clonotype. The J gene is TRBJ2-1, the V gene TRBV14; a possible D gene is TRBD1 (6 bases). The CDR3 length is 16 residues. Germline loops: CDR1 SGHDN, CDR2 FVKESK. With 0 bases removed from V and 8 bases from J, the gap between germline ends came to 17 bases. As DNA, the CDR3 is TGTGCCAGCAGCCAAGATACGAACAGGGCCTTCTATGAGCAGTTCTTC. Its translation: CASSQDTNRAFYEQFF.

This clonotype was recorded a few times. The chain links TRBV5-1 to TRBJ1-1, with D hard to call. The CDR3 consists of 14 residues. CDR1 is SGHRS, CDR2 YFSETQ, per germline. The germline V and J ends were trimmed by 4 bases and 7 bases, with 17 bases remaining between them. DNA for the CDR3: TGCGCCAGCAGCGCGGGAACCCAACACTATGAAGCTTTCTTT. Protein sequence: CASSAGTQHYEAFF.

J is TRBJ2-7 and V is TRBV24-1; 7 bases match TRBD1. V was clipped by 4 bases and J by 4 bases; unmatched bases: 9. From germline, CDR1 is KGHDR and CDR2 SFDVKD. CDR3 length equals 15 residues. The CDR3 is CATSEPPGQLYEQYF. CDR3 in DNA: TGTGCCACCAGTGAGCCACCGGGACAGCTTTACGAGCAGTACTTC.

In its sample, this clonotype was seen a few times. The V call is TRBV5-1, the J call TRBJ2-2; D call uncertain. Germline V gives CDR1 SGHRS, CDR2 YFSETQ. The CDR3 runs 14 residues. Between the trimmed V and J ends, which lost 2 bases and 3 bases, there was a span of 8 bases. In DNA form, the CDR3 reads TGCGCCAGCAGCTTCCTAGAGGACACCGGGGAGCTGTTTTTT. It is translated as CASSFLEDTGELFF.

The rearrangement links TRBV7-7 to TRBJ2-2; D unclear. CDR3 length equals 14 residues. The V end lost 0 bases, the J end lost 7 bases, and 9 bases lay between the germline ends. Germline V gene sequence: CDR1 SSHAT, CDR2 FNYEAQ (reference sequence). The CDR3 DNA reads TGTGCCAGCAGCTTAGCGATAGGGCTCGGGGAGCTGTTTTTT. This sequence encodes CASSLAIGLGELFF.

Only a few counts were recorded for this clonotype. The chain carries TRBV7-9 and TRBJ1-2, with D possibly being TRBD1 (5 bases). The germline V gene has CDR1 SEHNR and CDR2 FQNEAQ (reference sequence). Between the trimmed V and J ends, which lost 5 bases and 5 bases, there was a span of 21 bases. The CDR3 consists of 16 residues. CDR3 DNA: TGTGCCAGCAGCACGACCGTGACAGAGAGGGAATATGGCTACACCTTC. Residues: CASSTTVTEREYGYTF.

This chain uses TRBV5-1 with TRBJ2-2, with D perhaps matching TRBD1 (6 bases). The germline gives CDR1 SGHRS, CDR2 YFSETQ. The V end lost 6 bases, the J end lost 6 bases, and 12 bases lay between the germline ends. This CDR3 has 13 amino acids. CDR3 amino acids: CASNLQGAGELFF. The DNA for the CDR3 is TGCGCCAGCAACCTACAGGGAGCCGGGGAGCTGTTTTTT.

This clonotype was recorded a few times. This chain connects TRBV6-5 to TRBJ2-1; no clear D gene. This CDR3 comprises 16 residues. The germline V and J ends were trimmed by 4 bases and 4 bases, with 17 bases remaining between them. The germline CDR1 and CDR2 sequences are MNHEY and SVGAGI. The CDR3 spells CASSFSGLVGYNEQFF. The CDR3 DNA reads as TGTGCCAGCAGTTTTTCCGGCCTAGTGGGGTACAATGAGCAGTTCTTC.

This clonotype was recorded at least ten times. The chain combines TRBV7-8 with TRBJ2-1; possible D gene TRBD1, 6 bases. The CDR3 spans 14 residues. Germline V gene sequence: CDR1 SGHVS, CDR2 FQNEAQ. Trimming stripped 4 bases from V and 6 bases from J, with 13 bases between. The CDR3 DNA reads as TGTGCCAGCAGCTCCACGACAGGACGCAATGAGCAGTTCTTC. This encodes CASSSTTGRNEQFF.

V is TRBV4-1 and J is TRBJ2-1, with D perhaps matching TRBD2 (6 bases). CDR3 length equals 16 residues. V gave up 6 bases and J gave up 0 bases, with 15 bases separating them. The germline V gene has CDR1 MGHRA and CDR2 YSYEKL. The CDR3 reads CASRRGGILSYNEQFF. CDR3 DNA sequence: TGCGCCAGCAGGAGGGGCGGGATTCTCTCCTACAATGAGCAGTTCTTC.

This clonotype has at least ten counts. This chain links TRBV6-5 with TRBJ2-5, with 7 bases lining up with TRBD1. V gave up 4 bases and J gave up 5 bases; unmatched junction bases: 10. The V gene's germline CDR1 is MNHEY and CDR2 SVGAGI. The CDR3 covers 15 residues. In DNA, the CDR3 is TGTGCCAGCAGTTTTCGGACAGGCTCGATGGAGACCCAGTACTTC. Encoded protein: CASSFRTGSMETQYF.

The chain joins TRBV27 to TRBJ2-1; either TRBD1 or TRBD2 may fit D (5 bases each). V was pared by 5 bases and J by 8 bases, with 13 bases between. Germline V gives CDR1 MNHEY, CDR2 SMNVEV (reference sequence). This CDR3 comprises 13 residues. For the CDR3, the DNA is TGTGCCAGCAGTCCCCGGGGCGAACATGAGCAGTTCTTC. Translating gives CASSPRGEHEQFF.

This clonotype was detected ten times or more. The rearrangement links TRBV18 to TRBJ2-3; 7 bases are shared with TRBD1. The junction had 3 bases not matched to a gene; V was cut back by 3 bases and J by 6 bases. The CDR3 extends over 13 amino acids. The germline V gene has CDR1 KGHSH and CDR2 LQKENI. CDR3 sequence reads: CASSPTGEDTQYF. The CDR3, as DNA: TGTGCCAGCTCACCTACAGGGGAGGATACGCAGTATTTT.